The source of this T cell receptor (beta chain) is a study of cytomegalovirus exposure and HLA in healthy donors. About the study: The Caucasian-associated ancestry cluster held 65% to 90% of 398 genotyped donors. Study-level points and caveats: Roughly uniform depth of sequencing across donors was assumed in presence/absence analyses.

PCR amplification relied on 60 Vbeta primers (plus 13 Jbeta primers). The method was immunoSEQ multiplex PCR; TCRdb's version includes in-frame clones alone and lacks a portion of them. The sample shows about 120,000 clones, around 78% of them seen only once. Trimming cost V 1 base and J 3 bases, with 10 bases left between them. CDR3 size: 14 residues. Germline V gives CDR1 SGHTA, CDR2 FQGTGA. This clone was recorded once. Its specificity is not known. The clonotype originates from a man between 18 and 35 years old in good health and CMV-seropositive. The sample consisted of PBMCs. The rearrangement links TRBV7-3 to TRBJ2-7, with D possibly being TRBD1 (6 bases). The CDR3 sequence is CASSLSPDSYEQYF. CDR3 bases: TGTGCCAGCAGCTTAAGCCCGGACAGCTACGAGCAGTACTTC.